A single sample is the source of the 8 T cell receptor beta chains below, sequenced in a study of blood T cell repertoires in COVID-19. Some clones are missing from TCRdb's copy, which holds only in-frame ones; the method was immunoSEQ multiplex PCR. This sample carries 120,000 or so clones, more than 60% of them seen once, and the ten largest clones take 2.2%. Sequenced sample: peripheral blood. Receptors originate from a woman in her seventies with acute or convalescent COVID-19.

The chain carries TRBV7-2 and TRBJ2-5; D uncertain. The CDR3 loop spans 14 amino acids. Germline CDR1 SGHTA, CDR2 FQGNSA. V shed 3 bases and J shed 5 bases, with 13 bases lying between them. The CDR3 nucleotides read TGTGCCAGCAGCTTCGGCACACCCGGGGAGACCCAGTACTTC. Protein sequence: CASSFGTPGETQYF.

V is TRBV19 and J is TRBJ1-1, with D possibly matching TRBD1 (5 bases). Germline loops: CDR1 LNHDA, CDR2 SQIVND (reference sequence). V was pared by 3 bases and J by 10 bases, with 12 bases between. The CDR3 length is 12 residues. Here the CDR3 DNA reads TGTGCCAGTAGTATCGCCGGGACTTTAGCTTTCTTT. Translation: CASSIAGTLAFF.

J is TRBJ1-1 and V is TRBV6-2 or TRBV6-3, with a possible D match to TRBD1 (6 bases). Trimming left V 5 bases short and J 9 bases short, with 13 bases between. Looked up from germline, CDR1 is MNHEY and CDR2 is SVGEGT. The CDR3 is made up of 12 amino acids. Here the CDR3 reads CASSRHQGKAFF. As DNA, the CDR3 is TGTGCCAGCAGTCGTCACCAGGGGAAAGCTTTCTTT.

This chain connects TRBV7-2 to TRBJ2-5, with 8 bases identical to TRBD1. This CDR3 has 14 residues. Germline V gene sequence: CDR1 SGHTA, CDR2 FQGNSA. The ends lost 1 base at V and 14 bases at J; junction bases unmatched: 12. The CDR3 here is CASSLEGGQDASYF. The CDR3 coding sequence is TGTGCCAGCAGCTTAGAGGGGGGACAGGACGCCAGTTACTTC.

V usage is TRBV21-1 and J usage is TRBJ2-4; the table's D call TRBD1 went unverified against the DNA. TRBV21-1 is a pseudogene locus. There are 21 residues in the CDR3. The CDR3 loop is CASSKSFGKDSPLPTKNIQYF. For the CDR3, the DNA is TGTGCCAGCAGCAAATCATTCGGTAAGGACAGCCCTCTACCTACTAAAAACATTCAGTACTTC.

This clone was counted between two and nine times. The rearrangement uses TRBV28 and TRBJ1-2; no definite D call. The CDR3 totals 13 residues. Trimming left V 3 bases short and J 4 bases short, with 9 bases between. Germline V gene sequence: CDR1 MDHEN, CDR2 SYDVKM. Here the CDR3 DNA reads TGTGCCAGCAGTTTTGGCTTCCTCTATGGCTACACCTTC. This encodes CASSFGFLYGYTF.

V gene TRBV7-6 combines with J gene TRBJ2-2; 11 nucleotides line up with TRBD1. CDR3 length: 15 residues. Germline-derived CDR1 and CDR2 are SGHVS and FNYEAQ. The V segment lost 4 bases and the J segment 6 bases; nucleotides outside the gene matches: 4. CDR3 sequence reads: CASSYGQGASGELFF. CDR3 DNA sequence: TGTGCCAGCAGCTACGGACAGGGGGCCTCCGGGGAGCTGTTTTTT. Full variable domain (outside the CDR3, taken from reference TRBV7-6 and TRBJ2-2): GAGVSQSPRYKVTKRGQDVALRCDPISGHVSLYWYRQALGQGPEFLTYFNYEAQQDKSGLPNDRFSAERPEGSISTLTIQRTEQRDSAMYRCASSYGQGASGELFFGEGSRLTVL.

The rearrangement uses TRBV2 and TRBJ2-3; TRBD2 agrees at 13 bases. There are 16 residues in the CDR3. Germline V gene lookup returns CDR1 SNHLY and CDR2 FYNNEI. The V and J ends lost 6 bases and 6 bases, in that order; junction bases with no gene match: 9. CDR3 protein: CASSKTSGGARDTQYF. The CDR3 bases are TGTGCCAGCAGCAAAACTAGCGGGGGGGCACGCGATACGCAGTATTTT. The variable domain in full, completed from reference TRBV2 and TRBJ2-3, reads EPEVTQTPSHQVTQMGQEVILRCVPISNHLYFYWYRQILGQKVEFLVSFYNNEISEKSEIFDDQFSVERPDGSNFTLKIRSTKLEDSAMYFCASSKTSGGARDTQYFGPGTRLTVL.